These 5 T cell receptor beta chains came from one sample sequenced in a study of T cell repertoires in cytomegalovirus infection (dated by TCRdb to the late 2010s). Reads for this sample came from an Illumina HiSeq 1500. The public reads were run again by TCRdb, first through fastp at Q25 and then through MiXCR, and only productive beta chains were kept. Each record represents a unique CDR3 protein, reported with the most common genes and DNA among its rows. The sample has around 750,000 distinct CDR3 sequences on record, approximately 30% of them singletons. The ten largest account for roughly 12% of the sample. The intended sense of this specimen's treatment or condition label: in vitro stimulation with specific CMV peptide epitopes to enrich CMV-specific T cells. Their specific antigens are unknown. The sample in question was cultured CD8+ T cells from PBMCs, obtained from culture after CMV antigen stimulation. The source of these receptors is a human donor in good health (CMV status not recorded). Some clones in this sample may be carry-over from other donors' samples.

The V call is TRBV13, the J call TRBJ2-7; TRBD2 matches at 8 bases. J lost 6 bases, V lost 5 bases, and 9 bases had no gene match. CDR1 PRHDT and CDR2 FYEKMQ come from the germline V gene (reference sequence). The CDR3 runs 14 residues. CDR3 DNA sequence: TGTGCCAGCAGCCCGGGGGGGGAGCCACTCGAGCAGTACTTC. This codes for CASSPGGEPLEQYF.

DNA of the CDR3: TGTGCCAGCCGTGGGACAGGGGGCACCGGGGAGCTGTTTTTT. This translates into CASRGTGGTGELFF. This sequence joins TRBV27 and TRBJ2-2; 11 nucleotides agree with TRBD1. J was trimmed by 4 bases and V by 8 bases; bases with no gene match: 3. Germline CDR1 and CDR2: MNHEY and SMNVEV (reference sequence). The CDR3 is made up of 14 amino acids.

This clonotype has just a few counts. This chain connects TRBV6-5 to TRBJ2-7, with 9 bases identical to TRBD1. Germline V lookup: CDR1 MNHEY, CDR2 SVGAGI. The CDR3 loop spans 17 amino acids. J gave up 2 bases and V 5 bases, and 13 bases lay outside the gene matches. CDR3 residues: CASSARTGGNKPYEQYF. CDR3 DNA: TGTGCCAGCAGTGCCAGAACAGGGGGCAATAAGCCCTACGAGCAGTACTTC.

This chain joins TRBV7-9 and TRBJ1-1; weak D call: TRBD1 (6 bases). CDR1 and CDR2 (germline): SEHNR, FQNEAQ (reference sequence). There are 14 residues in the CDR3. Trimming left V 8 bases short and J 6 bases short, with 19 bases between. CDR3: CASRLGDKLSEAFF. Here the CDR3 DNA reads TGTGCCAGCCGCCTGGGGGACAAATTGTCTGAAGCTTTCTTT.

This clonotype was picked up a small number of times. V usage is TRBV11-2 and J usage is TRBJ2-3; D ambiguous. V was cut by 5 bases and J by 0 bases, with 12 bases left in between. Germline V gene lookup returns CDR1 SGHAT and CDR2 FQNNGV. There are 15 residues in the CDR3. The CDR3 DNA is TGTGCCAGCAGCCCTTTACCGGAGAGCACAGATACGCAGTATTTT. Its translation is CASSPLPESTDTQYF.